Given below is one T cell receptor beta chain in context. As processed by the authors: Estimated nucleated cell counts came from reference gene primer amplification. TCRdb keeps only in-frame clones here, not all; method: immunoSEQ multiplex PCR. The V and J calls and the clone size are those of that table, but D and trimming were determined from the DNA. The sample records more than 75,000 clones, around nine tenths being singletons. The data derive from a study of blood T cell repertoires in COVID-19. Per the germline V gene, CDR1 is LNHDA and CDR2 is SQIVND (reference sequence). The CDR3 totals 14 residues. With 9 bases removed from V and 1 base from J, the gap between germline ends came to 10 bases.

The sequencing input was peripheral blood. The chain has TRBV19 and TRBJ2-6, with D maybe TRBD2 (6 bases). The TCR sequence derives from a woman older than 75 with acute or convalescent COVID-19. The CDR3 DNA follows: TGTGCCAGCCTAGGGACTTCTGGGGCCAACGTCCTGACTTTC. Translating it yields CASLGTSGANVLTF.